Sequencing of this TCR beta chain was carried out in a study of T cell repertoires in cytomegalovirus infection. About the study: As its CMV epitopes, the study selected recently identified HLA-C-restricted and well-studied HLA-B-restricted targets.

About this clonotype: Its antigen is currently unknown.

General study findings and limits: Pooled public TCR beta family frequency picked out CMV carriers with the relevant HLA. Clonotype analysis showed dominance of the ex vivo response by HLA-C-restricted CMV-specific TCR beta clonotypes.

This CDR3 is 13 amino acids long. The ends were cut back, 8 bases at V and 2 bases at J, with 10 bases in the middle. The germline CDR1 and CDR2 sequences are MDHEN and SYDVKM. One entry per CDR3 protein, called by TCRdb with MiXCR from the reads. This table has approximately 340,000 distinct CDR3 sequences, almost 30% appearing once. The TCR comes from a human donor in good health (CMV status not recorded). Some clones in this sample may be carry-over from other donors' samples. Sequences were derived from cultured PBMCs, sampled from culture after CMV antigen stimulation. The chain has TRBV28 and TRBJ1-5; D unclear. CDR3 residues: CASFSEGNQPQHF. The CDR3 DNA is TGTGCCAGCTTTTCGGAGGGCAATCAGCCCCAGCATTTT.